Listed below are T cell receptor beta chains from one sample, sequenced in a study of T cells in localized non-small cell lung cancer. Method: immunoSEQ multiplex PCR; TCRdb's copy keeps in-frame clones and lacks some. Of 18,000 or so clones in the sample, approximately 83% were seen once. The sequencing here drew on peripheral blood, taken before any cancer treatment. Source of these receptors: a female donor of 60 years or more with stage I lung adenocarcinoma. Each CDR3 is given with its conserved first and last residue. A D gene is named only where the DNA matches it firmly. Where a row states a size, it is once, few, many or the class of an expanded clone; other rows omit it.

j_call v_call d_call clone_size cdr3_aa cdr3_nt
TRBJ1-5 TRBV6-1 NA NA CASSEGSAGNQPQHF TGTGCCAGCAGTGAAGGGAGCGCGGGCAATCAGCCCCAGCATTTT
TRBJ1-1 TRBV4-1 TRBD1 NA CASSKDRDVEAFF TGCGCCAGCAGCAAAGACAGGGACGTTGAAGCTTTCTTT
TRBJ2-2 TRBV23-1 NA few CASSPGRGGGRELFF TGCGCCAGCAGCCCCGGCAGGGGGGGAGGCCGGGAGCTGTTTTTT
TRBJ2-7 TRBV2 NA once CASSAILENEQYF TGTGCCAGCAGCGCTATCCTAGAGAACGAGCAGTACTTC
TRBJ2-3 TRBV9 NA NA CASSPPGASTDTQYF TGTGCCAGCAGCCCCCCGGGGGCAAGCACAGATACGCAGTATTTT
TRBJ1-5 TRBV15 NA NA CATSGSGNSNQPQHF TGTGCCACCAGCGGGTCGGGAAATAGCAATCAGCCCCAGCATTTT
TRBJ2-2 TRBV7-7 NA NA CASSFSQNTGELFF TGTGCTAGCAGCTTTTCACAGAACACCGGGGAGCTGTTTTTT
TRBJ1-4 TRBV5-1 TRBD1 NA CASSLGQGVEKLFF TGCGCCAGCAGCTTGGGACAGGGAGTTGAAAAACTGTTTTTT
TRBJ2-1 TRBV4-3 NA NA CASSQGVGAPNEQFF TGCGCCAGCAGCCAAGGGGTCGGGGCCCCCAATGAGCAGTTCTTC
TRBJ2-1 TRBV7-6 TRBD1 NA CASSSSGTASSYNEQFF TGTGCCAGCAGCTCGTCCGGGACAGCTAGCTCCTACAATGAGCAGTTCTTC
TRBJ1-2 TRBV4-1 TRBD1 NA CASSLQGNDGYTF TGCGCCAGCAGCCTACAGGGGAATGACGGCTACACCTTC
TRBJ1-4 TRBV19 NA NA CASSISGAGEKLFF TGTGCCAGTAGTATATCAGGGGCCGGAGAAAAACTGTTTTTT
TRBJ2-1 TRBV9 NA NA CASSVVAGAIYNEQFF TGTGCCAGCAGCGTAGTGGCGGGGGCAATCTACAATGAGCAGTTCTTC
TRBJ1-2 TRBV6-1 NA NA CASSLTHLYGYTF TGTGCCAGCAGTCTGACACACCTCTATGGCTACACCTTC
TRBJ2-2 TRBV7-2 TRBD2 NA CASSLARTSGNTGELFF TGTGCCAGCAGCTTAGCGAGGACTAGCGGGAACACCGGGGAGCTGTTTTTT
TRBJ1-2 TRBV11-2 NA NA CASSLVRGSGYGYTF TGTGCCAGCAGCCTCGTACGGGGGAGTGGCTATGGCTACACCTTC
TRBJ2-3 TRBV4-1 NA NA CASSHITGADTQYF TGCGCCAGCAGCCATATAACCGGGGCAGATACGCAGTATTTT
TRBJ2-4 TRBV7-2 TRBD2 NA CASSLPTSGGDQNIQYF TGTGCCAGCAGCTTACCTACTAGCGGGGGGGACCAAAACATTCAGTACTTC
TRBJ1-1 TRBV5-1 NA NA CASSGGMGVTEAFF TGCGCCAGCAGCGGAGGGATGGGGGTCACTGAAGCTTTCTTT
TRBJ2-1 TRBV6-6 NA NA CASSYSSEGGNEQFF TGTGCCAGCAGTTACTCGAGCGAAGGGGGTAATGAGCAGTTCTTC
TRBJ2-7 TRBV15 NA NA CATSREGTYEQYF TGTGCCACCAGCAGAGAAGGCACCTACGAGCAGTACTTC
TRBJ1-5 TRBV27 TRBD1 NA CASSFGTGAGYLQPQHF TGTGCCAGCAGTTTTGGGACAGGAGCAGGGTACTTGCAGCCCCAGCATTTT
TRBJ2-3 TRBV30 NA NA CAWRTYGGRGPDTQYF TGTGCCTGGAGGACCTACGGGGGGCGGGGGCCAGATACGCAGTATTTT
TRBJ2-7 TRBV18 NA few CASSLQGSGEQYF TGTGCCAGCTCACTTCAGGGTTCTGGGGAGCAGTACTTC
TRBJ2-1 TRBV5-8 NA NA CASSLDIEEQFF TGTGCCAGCAGCCTAGATATCGAAGAGCAGTTCTTC
TRBJ1-2 TRBV13 TRBD1 NA CASSLAKRPTGGAEGYTF TGTGCCAGCAGCTTAGCCAAACGCCCGACAGGGGGCGCAGAGGGCTACACCTTC
TRBJ1-6 TRBV18 NA once CASSLSTGAVNSPLHF TGTGCCAGCTCACTTTCCACGGGGGCCGTCAATTCACCCCTCCACTTT
TRBJ1-1 TRBV9 TRBD1 NA CASSVGGQLTSTEAFF TGTGCCAGCAGCGTAGGGGGACAGCTTACCAGCACTGAAGCTTTCTTT
TRBJ1-2 TRBV7-9 NA NA CASTPGQASNYGYTF TGTGCCAGCACCCCTGGCCAGGCATCTAACTATGGCTACACCTTC
TRBJ2-5 TRBV6-5 NA NA CASSPLLGDRETQYF TGTGCCAGCAGTCCCCTATTGGGGGACCGAGAGACCCAGTACTTC
TRBJ1-4 TRBV6-5 TRBD1 NA CASSYQTGGHEKLFF TGTGCCAGCAGTTACCAGACAGGGGGACACGAAAAACTGTTTTTT
TRBJ1-1 TRBV5-1 NA NA CASSLMAGQKAFF TGCGCCAGCAGCTTGATGGCCGGACAAAAAGCTTTCTTT
TRBJ2-7 TRBV7-9 TRBD1 NA CASSLGDRETEQYF TGTGCCAGCAGCCTAGGGGACAGGGAGACCGAGCAGTACTTC
TRBJ2-2 TRBV7-3 TRBD1 once CASSSQGAVTGELFF TGTGCCAGCAGCTCCCAGGGGGCGGTCACCGGGGAGCTGTTTTTT
TRBJ1-3 TRBV30 TRBD1 once CAWSRTGGNTIYF TGTGCCTGGAGCCGGACAGGTGGAAACACCATATATTTT
TRBJ1-2 TRBV6-4 TRBD1 NA CASSEGTGSNYGYTF TGTGCCAGCAGTGAGGGGACAGGTTCTAACTATGGCTACACCTTC
TRBJ2-7 TRBV4-1 NA NA CASSQVLPGRSYEQYF TGCGCCAGCAGCCAAGTCTTACCCGGCCGCTCCTACGAGCAGTACTTC
TRBJ2-3 TRBV5-8 TRBD1 NA CASSRDRGADTQYF TGTGCCAGCAGCCGGGACAGGGGGGCAGATACGCAGTATTTT
TRBJ1-4 TRBV2 NA once CASNTGPGEKLFF TGTGCCAGCAATACTGGGCCTGGTGAAAAACTGTTTTTT
TRBJ2-6 TRBV7-8 TRBD2 NA CASSLVSSGGYSGANVLTF TGTGCCAGCAGCTTAGTATCCAGCGGGGGTTACTCTGGGGCCAACGTCCTGACTTTC
TRBJ1-3 TRBV7-9 NA NA CASSYVEGNTIYF TGTGCCAGCAGCTACGTGGAGGGAAACACCATATATTTT
TRBJ1-4 TRBV6-6 TRBD1 NA CASSPPGTAGEKLFF TGTGCCAGCAGTCCACCCGGGACAGCTGGTGAAAAACTGTTTTTT
TRBJ1-2 TRBV7-2 TRBD1 NA CASSSNTYRGGYTF TGTGCCAGCAGCTCCAACACCTACAGGGGAGGCTACACCTTC
TRBJ1-1 TRBV7-9 NA NA CASSLFRGREEHTEAFF TGTGCCAGCAGCTTATTCCGGGGCAGGGAGGAACATACTGAAGCTTTCTTT
TRBJ2-5 TRBV19 NA NA CASNVGSGETQYF TGTGCCAGTAACGTCGGCAGTGGGGAGACCCAGTACTTC
TRBJ2-7 TRBV19 NA NA CASSEKLTAPLIYEQYF TGTGCCAGTAGTGAGAAACTGACAGCACCTCTGATCTACGAGCAGTACTTC
TRBJ2-3 TRBV2 NA NA CASSGSPGGTGDTQYF TGTGCCAGCAGTGGAAGCCCCGGGGGGACAGGAGATACGCAGTATTTT
TRBJ1-2 TRBV7-2 TRBD1 NA CASSLGGTAKDGYTF TGTGCCAGCAGCTTAGGTGGGACAGCAAAGGATGGCTACACCTTC
TRBJ2-1 TRBV6-1 TRBD2 NA CASSEVGRSGGPRDEQFF TGTGCCAGCAGTGAAGTAGGGCGAAGCGGGGGGCCGAGAGATGAGCAGTTCTTC
TRBJ2-7 TRBV4-1 TRBD1 NA CASTPGTGSYEQYF TGCGCCAGCACCCCCGGGACAGGGAGCTACGAGCAGTACTTC
TRBJ1-1 TRBV2 NA NA CASTPGANTEAFF TGTGCCAGCACCCCCGGAGCGAACACTGAAGCTTTCTTT